The sample holds one count of the clone carrying this T cell receptor beta chain. Clones were read by immunoSEQ multiplex PCR, and TCRdb kept only the in-frame ones, dropping some. The sample has about 70,000 clones, 75% seen once; the top ten hold under 25%. This specimen belongs to a study of blood T cell repertoires in COVID-19. For the study at large: PBMCs, B-cell-depleted T cells, or T cells provided the cDNA or gDNA that made up the material.

Specimen: peripheral blood. This TCR derives from a man aged 65-85 years with acute or convalescent COVID-19.

The CDR3 nucleotides read TGTGCCAGCAGTTCCTATCTAGCGGGAAAAGATGCTGAGCAGTTCTTC. It translates to CASSSYLAGKDAEQFF. The chain carries TRBV6-6 and TRBJ2-1, with 9 bases matching TRBD2. Per the germline V gene, CDR1 is MNHNY and CDR2 is SVGAGI (reference sequence). The V and J ends lost 4 bases and 9 bases, in that order; junction bases with no gene match: 13. The length of the CDR3 is 16 residues.